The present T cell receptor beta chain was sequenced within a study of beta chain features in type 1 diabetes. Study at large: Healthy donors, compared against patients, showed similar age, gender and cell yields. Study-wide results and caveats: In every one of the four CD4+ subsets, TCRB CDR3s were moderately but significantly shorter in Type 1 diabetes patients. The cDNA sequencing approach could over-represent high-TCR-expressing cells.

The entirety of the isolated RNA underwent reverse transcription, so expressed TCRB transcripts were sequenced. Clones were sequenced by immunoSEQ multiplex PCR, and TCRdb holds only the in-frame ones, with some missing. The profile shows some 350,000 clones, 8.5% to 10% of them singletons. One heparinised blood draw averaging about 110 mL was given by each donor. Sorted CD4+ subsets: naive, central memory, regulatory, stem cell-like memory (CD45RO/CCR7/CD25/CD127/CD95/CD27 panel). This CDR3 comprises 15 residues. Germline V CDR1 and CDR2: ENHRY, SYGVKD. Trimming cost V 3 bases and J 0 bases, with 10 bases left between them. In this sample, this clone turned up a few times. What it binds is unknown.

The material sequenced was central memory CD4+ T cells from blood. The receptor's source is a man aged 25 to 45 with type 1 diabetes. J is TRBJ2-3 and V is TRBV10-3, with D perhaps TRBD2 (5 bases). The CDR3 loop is CAISDRGSSTDTQYF. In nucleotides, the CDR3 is TGTGCCATCAGTGATAGAGGGTCTAGCACAGATACGCAGTATTTT.